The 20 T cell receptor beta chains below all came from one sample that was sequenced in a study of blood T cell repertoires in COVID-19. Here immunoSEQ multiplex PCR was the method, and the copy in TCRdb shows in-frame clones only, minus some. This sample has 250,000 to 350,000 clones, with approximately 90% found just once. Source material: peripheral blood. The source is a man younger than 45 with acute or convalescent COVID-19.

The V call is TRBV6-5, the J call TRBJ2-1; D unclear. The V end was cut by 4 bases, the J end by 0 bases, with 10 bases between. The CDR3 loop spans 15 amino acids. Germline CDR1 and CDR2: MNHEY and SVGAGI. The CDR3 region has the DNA TGTGCCAGCAGTTCCCCGATCAGCTCCTACAATGAGCAGTTCTTC. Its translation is CASSSPISSYNEQFF.

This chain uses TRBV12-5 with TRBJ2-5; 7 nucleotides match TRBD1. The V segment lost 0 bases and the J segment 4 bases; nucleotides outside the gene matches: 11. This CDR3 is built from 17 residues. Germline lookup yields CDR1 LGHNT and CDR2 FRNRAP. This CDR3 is CASGLVPPQGWIETQYF. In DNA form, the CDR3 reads TGTGCTAGTGGTTTGGTACCCCCACAGGGGTGGATAGAGACCCAGTACTTC.

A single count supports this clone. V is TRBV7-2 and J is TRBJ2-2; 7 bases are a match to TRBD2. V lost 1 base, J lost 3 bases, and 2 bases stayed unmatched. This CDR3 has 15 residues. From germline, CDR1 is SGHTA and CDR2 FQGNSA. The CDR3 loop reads CASSLGDYHTGELFF. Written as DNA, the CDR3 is TGTGCCAGCAGCTTAGGGGACTACCACACCGGGGAGCTGTTTTTT.

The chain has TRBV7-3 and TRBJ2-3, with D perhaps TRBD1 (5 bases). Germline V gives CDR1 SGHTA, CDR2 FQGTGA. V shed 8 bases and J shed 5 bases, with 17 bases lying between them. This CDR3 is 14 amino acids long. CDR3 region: CASELIIRGDTQYF. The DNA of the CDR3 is TGTGCCAGCGAGCTTATCATAAGGGGAGATACGCAGTATTTT.

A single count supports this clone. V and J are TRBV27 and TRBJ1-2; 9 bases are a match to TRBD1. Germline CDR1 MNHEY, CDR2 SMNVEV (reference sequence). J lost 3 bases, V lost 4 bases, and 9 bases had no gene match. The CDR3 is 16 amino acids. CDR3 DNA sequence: TGTGCCAGCAGTTCAGCTCCGGGACAGGGTTACTATGGCTACACCTTC. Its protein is CASSSAPGQGYYGYTF.

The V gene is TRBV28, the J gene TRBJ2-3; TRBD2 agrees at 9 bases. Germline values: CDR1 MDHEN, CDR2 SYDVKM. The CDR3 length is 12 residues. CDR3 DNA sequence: TGTATAGCGGGGGCCCTGCGTGATACGCAGTATTTT. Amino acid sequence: CIAGALRDTQYF.

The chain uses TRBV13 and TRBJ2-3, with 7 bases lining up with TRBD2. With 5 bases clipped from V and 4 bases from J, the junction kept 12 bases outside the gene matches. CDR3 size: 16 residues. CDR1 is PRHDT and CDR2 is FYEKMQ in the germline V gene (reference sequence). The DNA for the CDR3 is TGTGCCAGCAGCCCATTGGGGGGGACGAAATCAGATACGCAGTATTTT. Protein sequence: CASSPLGGTKSDTQYF.

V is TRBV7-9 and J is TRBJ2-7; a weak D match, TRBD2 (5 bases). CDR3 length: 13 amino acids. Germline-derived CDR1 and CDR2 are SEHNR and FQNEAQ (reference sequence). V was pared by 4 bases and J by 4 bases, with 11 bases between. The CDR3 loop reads CASSSDYRYEQYF. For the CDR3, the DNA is TGTGCCAGCAGCTCCGACTACCGTTACGAGCAGTACTTC.

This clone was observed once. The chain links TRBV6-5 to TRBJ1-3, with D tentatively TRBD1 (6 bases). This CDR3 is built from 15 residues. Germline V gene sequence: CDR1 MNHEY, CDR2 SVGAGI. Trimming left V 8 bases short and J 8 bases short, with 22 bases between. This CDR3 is CASQVTGLSMYTIYF. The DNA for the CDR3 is TGTGCCAGCCAGGTCACAGGGTTGTCAATGTACACCATATATTTT.

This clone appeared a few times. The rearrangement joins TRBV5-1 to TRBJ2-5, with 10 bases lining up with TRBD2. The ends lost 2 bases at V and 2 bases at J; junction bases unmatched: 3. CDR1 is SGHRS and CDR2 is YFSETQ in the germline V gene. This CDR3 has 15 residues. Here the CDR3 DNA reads TGCGCCAGCAGCTTTCTAGCGGGAGCACAAGAGACCCAGTACTTC. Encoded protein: CASSFLAGAQETQYF.

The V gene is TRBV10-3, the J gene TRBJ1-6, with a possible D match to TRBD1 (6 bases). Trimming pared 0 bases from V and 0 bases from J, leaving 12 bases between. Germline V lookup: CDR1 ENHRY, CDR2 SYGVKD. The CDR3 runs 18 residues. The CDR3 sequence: CAISESRDTSSYNSPLHF. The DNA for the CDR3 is TGTGCCATCAGTGAGTCTAGGGACACGAGCTCCTATAATTCACCCCTCCACTTT.

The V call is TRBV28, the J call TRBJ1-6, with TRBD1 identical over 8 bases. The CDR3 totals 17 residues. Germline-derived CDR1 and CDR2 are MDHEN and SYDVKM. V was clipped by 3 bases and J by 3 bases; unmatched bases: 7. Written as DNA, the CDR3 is TGTGCCAGCAGTTTCTCTCAGGGGGCGGTCTATAATTCACCCCTCCACTTT. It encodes CASSFSQGAVYNSPLHF.

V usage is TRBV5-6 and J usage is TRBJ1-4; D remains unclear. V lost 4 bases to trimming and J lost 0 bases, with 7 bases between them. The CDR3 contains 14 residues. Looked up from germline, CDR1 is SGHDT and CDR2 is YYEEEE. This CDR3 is CASSLSATNEKLFF. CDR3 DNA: TGTGCCAGCAGCCTGAGTGCAACTAATGAAAAACTGTTTTTT.

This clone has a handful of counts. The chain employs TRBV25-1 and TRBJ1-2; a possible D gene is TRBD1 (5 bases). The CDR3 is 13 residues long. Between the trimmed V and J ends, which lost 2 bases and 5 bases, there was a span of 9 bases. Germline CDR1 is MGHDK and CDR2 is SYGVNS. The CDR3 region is CASSERGGYGYTF. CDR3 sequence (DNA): TGTGCCAGCAGTGAAAGGGGAGGGTATGGCTACACCTTC.

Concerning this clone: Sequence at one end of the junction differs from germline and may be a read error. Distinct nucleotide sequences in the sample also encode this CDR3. The CDR3 sequence is CASRQGGFYYGYTF. The CDR3 DNA reads as TGCGCCAGCAGGCAGGGGGGATTCTACTATGGCTACACCTTC. The chain carries TRBV5-4 and TRBJ1-2; the match to TRBD1 covers 7 bases. There are 14 residues in the CDR3. Germline CDR1 SGHNT, CDR2 YYREEE (reference sequence).

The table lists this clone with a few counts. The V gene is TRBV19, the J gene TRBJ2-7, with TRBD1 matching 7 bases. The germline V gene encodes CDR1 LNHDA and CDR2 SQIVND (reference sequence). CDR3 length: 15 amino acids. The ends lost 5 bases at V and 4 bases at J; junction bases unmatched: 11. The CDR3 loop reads CASSSPGQLPYEQYF. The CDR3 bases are TGTGCCAGTAGTTCGCCGGGACAGCTCCCTTACGAGCAGTACTTC.

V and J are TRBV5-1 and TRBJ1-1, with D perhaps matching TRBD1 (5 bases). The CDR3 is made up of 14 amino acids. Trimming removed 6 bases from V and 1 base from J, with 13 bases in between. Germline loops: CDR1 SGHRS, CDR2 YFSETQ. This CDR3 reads CASNSGGANTEAFF. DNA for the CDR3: TGCGCCAGCAATTCGGGTGGGGCGAACACTGAAGCTTTCTTT.

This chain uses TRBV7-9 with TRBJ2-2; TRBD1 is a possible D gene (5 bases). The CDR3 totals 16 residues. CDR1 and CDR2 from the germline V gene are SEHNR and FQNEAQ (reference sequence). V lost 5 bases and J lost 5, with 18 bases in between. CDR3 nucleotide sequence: TGTGCCAGCAGCCGCCTAGGGGCAGGGTTGACCGGGGAGCTGTTTTTT. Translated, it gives CASSRLGAGLTGELFF.

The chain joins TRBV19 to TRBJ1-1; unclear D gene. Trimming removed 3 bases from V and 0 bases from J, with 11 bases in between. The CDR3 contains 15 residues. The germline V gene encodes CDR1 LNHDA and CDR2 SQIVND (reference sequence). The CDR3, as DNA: TGTGCCAGTAGTATTGGCGGCAGCATGAACACTGAAGCTTTCTTT. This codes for CASSIGGSMNTEAFF.

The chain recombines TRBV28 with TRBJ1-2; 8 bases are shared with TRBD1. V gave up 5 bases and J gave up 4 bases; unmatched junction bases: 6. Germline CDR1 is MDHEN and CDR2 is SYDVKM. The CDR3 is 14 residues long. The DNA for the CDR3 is TGTGCCAGCAGTACCGGGACAGGCGTCTATGGCTACACCTTC. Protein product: CASSTGTGVYGYTF.